Listed below are T cell receptor beta chains from one sample, sequenced in a study of T-cell reconstitution after alpha-beta-depleted transplantation in children. MiXCR, run by TCRdb on the PCR reads, gives a single entry per CDR3 protein. The sample has nearly 350,000 distinct CDR3 sequences, about 16% seen once. Sample: PBMCs, mostly from graft donor cells, taken 360 days after TCRalphabeta/CD19-depleted stem cell transplant. The receptors were sampled from a male patient aged 2-15 years who had a stem cell transplant for acute lymphoblastic leukemia, so the T cells may come from the graft donor. CDR3s include the opening cysteine and the closing phenylalanine or tryptophan. Each record gives: V gene, J gene, D gene, clone size, CDR3 DNA, CDR3 protein. The D gene is left open where the match is weak. Part of the rows lack a size; the others show once, few, many or a class for expanded clones.

V: TRBV12-3/TRBV12-4; J: TRBJ2-2; D: NA; size: NA; DNA: TGTGCCAGCAGTTGGAGGAGGGCCAACACCGGGGAGCTGTTTTTT; CDR3: CASSWRRANTGELFF
V: TRBV4-3; J: TRBJ2-4; D: NA; size: few; DNA: TGCGCCAGCAGCCAAACCCCGGGACTCGGTTTATTACAGTACTTC; CDR3: CASSQTPGLGLLQYF
V: TRBV20-1; J: TRBJ2-5; D: TRBD2; size: many; DNA: TGCAGTGCTATAGCGGGAGGGGGAGAGACCCAGTACTTC; CDR3: CSAIAGGGETQYF
V: TRBV5-1; J: TRBJ2-5; D: TRBD2; size: few; DNA: TGCGCCAGCAGCTTGCTGGGCGGGGGAGTCCAAGAGACCCAGTACTTC; CDR3: CASSLLGGGVQETQYF
V: TRBV20-1; J: TRBJ2-1; D: TRBD2; size: NA; DNA: TGCAGTGCCCCGGGACTAGCGGGTTACAATGAGCAGTTCTTC; CDR3: CSAPGLAGYNEQFF
V: TRBV20-1; J: TRBJ2-3; D: NA; size: few; DNA: TGCAGTGCTAGACGCGCGGCTAGCACAGATACGCAGTATTTT; CDR3: CSARRAASTDTQYF
V: TRBV20-1; J: TRBJ2-7; D: NA; size: NA; DNA: TGCAGTGCTAGAGGGAGTTACACCAACTACGAGCAGTACTTC; CDR3: CSARGSYTNYEQYF
V: TRBV27; J: TRBJ2-1; D: NA; size: few; DNA: TGTGCCAGCAGTTTATTCGGCAACGACAATGAGCAGTTCTTC; CDR3: CASSLFGNDNEQFF
V: TRBV27; J: TRBJ2-3; D: NA; size: NA; DNA: TGTGCCAGCAGTCCAGAGGAGGGGGTCACTTCAGATACGCAGTATTTT; CDR3: CASSPEEGVTSDTQYF
V: TRBV4-3; J: TRBJ2-1; D: TRBD2; size: once; DNA: TGCGCCAGCAGTTCCGGGACTAGCGGTTGCAATGAGCAGTTCTTC; CDR3: CASSSGTSGCNEQFF
V: TRBV30; J: TRBJ2-7; D: NA; size: few; DNA: TGTGCCTGGAGTCCAACGGGGGTTTGGAGGTACGAGCAGTACTTC; CDR3: CAWSPTGVWRYEQYF
V: TRBV20-1; J: TRBJ2-5; D: NA; size: few; DNA: TGCAGTGCTAGAGGGGATCTGGGGATGAAGACCCAGTACTTC; CDR3: CSARGDLGMKTQYF
V: TRBV5-5; J: TRBJ2-7; D: TRBD2; size: few; DNA: TGTGCCAGCAGCTTACGTCTAGCGGTCTACGAGCAGTACTTC; CDR3: CASSLRLAVYEQYF
V: TRBV4-1; J: TRBJ1-1; D: NA; size: NA; DNA: TGCGCCAGCAGCCAAGCGGGGGGGCAGAACACTGAAGCTTTCTTT; CDR3: CASSQAGGQNTEAFF
V: TRBV28; J: TRBJ2-5; D: NA; size: NA; DNA: TGTGCCAGCAGTTTTGGGAAAGAGACCCAGTACTTC; CDR3: CASSFGKETQYF
V: TRBV9; J: TRBJ2-7; D: TRBD2; size: few; DNA: TGTGCCAGCAGCGCCGCCGGGACTAGCGAATACGAGCAGTACTTC; CDR3: CASSAAGTSEYEQYF
V: TRBV6-5; J: TRBJ2-4; D: NA; size: few; DNA: TGTGCCAGCAGTTACGGGTTGGGCGGGATAGCCAAAAACATTCAGTACTTC; CDR3: CASSYGLGGIAKNIQYF
V: TRBV4-3; J: TRBJ1-1; D: NA; size: NA; DNA: TGCGCCAGCAGCCAAGATCTGGGGGAACCTGAAGCTTTCTTT; CDR3: CASSQDLGEPEAFF
V: TRBV20-1; J: TRBJ2-3; D: NA; size: many; DNA: TGCAGTGCTAGACTAGCGACATTAGATACGCAGTATTTT; CDR3: CSARLATLDTQYF
V: TRBV5-1; J: TRBJ2-3; D: TRBD2; size: many; DNA: TGCGCCAGCAGCTTGGTAGCGGGGACCACAGATACGCAGTATTTT; CDR3: CASSLVAGTTDTQYF
V: TRBV6-5; J: TRBJ2-7; D: NA; size: few; DNA: TGTGCCAGCAGGGGTTGGGCTGAGCAGTACTTC; CDR3: CASRGWAEQYF
V: TRBV10-3; J: TRBJ2-7; D: TRBD2; size: NA; DNA: TGTGCCATCAGTGCGTCTAGCGGGTCCTACGAGCAGTACTTC; CDR3: CAISASSGSYEQYF
V: TRBV29-1; J: TRBJ2-5; D: TRBD2; size: many; DNA: TGCAGCGTTGGAAAGAGCGGGAGGCAAGAGACCCAGTACTTC; CDR3: CSVGKSGRQETQYF
V: TRBV9; J: TRBJ2-3; D: TRBD2; size: NA; DNA: TGTGCCAGCAGCGTAGGCGGGACTATCGGGACAGATACGCAGTATTTT; CDR3: CASSVGGTIGTDTQYF
V: TRBV4-2; J: TRBJ2-5; D: NA; size: NA; DNA: TGTGCCAGCAGCCAATCTCAGGCGAGGGAGACCCAGTACTTC; CDR3: CASSQSQARETQYF
V: TRBV7-9; J: TRBJ2-3; D: NA; size: few; DNA: TGTGCCAGCAGCTTAGACCGGGAGCTGAGGACAGATACGCAGTATTTT; CDR3: CASSLDRELRTDTQYF
V: TRBV9; J: TRBJ2-1; D: TRBD2; size: NA; DNA: TGTGCCAGCAGCGTAGGACTAGCCGGACTTTACAATGAGCAGTTCTTC; CDR3: CASSVGLAGLYNEQFF
V: TRBV4-2; J: TRBJ2-7; D: TRBD1; size: many; DNA: TGTGCCAGCAGCCTCGGGACAGGGGTGCGGTACGAGCAGTACTTC; CDR3: CASSLGTGVRYEQYF
V: TRBV18; J: TRBJ2-3; D: TRBD1; size: NA; DNA: TGTGCCAGCTCACGTTCGGAGACAGGGGTCACAGATACGCAGTATTTT; CDR3: CASSRSETGVTDTQYF